This TCR beta chain comes out of a study of Ad26.COV2.S vaccination and SARS-CoV-2 variants. Germline loops: CDR1 SGDLS, CDR2 YYNGEE. Deletions cut 0 bases from V and 1 base from J, with 8 bases between. The CDR3 length is 15 residues. Of note for this clone: The same CDR3 is also encoded by other DNA sequences in this sample.

The treatment: around 19 received Ad26.COV2.S at low or high dose, single or two shots; a few received placebo; per-sample allocation not given. Day 63 after the first injection of vaccine or placebo was the sampling time. TCRdb's table, derived via immunoSEQ multiplex PCR, lists solely in-frame clones and lacks some. The table includes about 320,000 clones, roughly 84% detected once. J is TRBJ2-1 and V is TRBV9; possibly TRBD1 or TRBD2 for D (6 bases each). Sequencing was performed on peripheral blood, taken in a trial of Ad26.COV2.S vaccine versus placebo. The sequence was collected from a person between 18 and 60 years old who received the Ad26.COV2.S COVID-19 vaccine or a placebo. In DNA, the CDR3 is TGTGCCAGCAGCGTAGAAGGGGGGTCCTACAATGAGCAGTTCTTC. It yields the protein CASSVEGGSYNEQFF.